Below, 10 T cell receptor beta chains from the same sample are listed, as sequenced in a study of blood T cell repertoires in COVID-19. Some clones are missing from TCRdb's copy, which holds only in-frame ones; the method was immunoSEQ multiplex PCR. The top ten hold roughly 0.9% of the sample, which has more than 300,000 clones, 80% to 95% seen once. The specimen was PBMCs or T cells enriched from blood (not recorded which). The receptor source for this set is a woman between 40 and 55 years old who had been exposed to COVID-19.

The V gene is TRBV6-2 or TRBV6-3, the J gene TRBJ2-4; D perhaps matches TRBD1 (6 bases). Trimming took off 2 bases at V and 6 bases at J, with 20 bases between the two ends. Germline V gene lookup returns CDR1 MNHEY and CDR2 SVGEGT. This CDR3 region has 17 residues. CDR3 nucleotide sequence: TGTGCCAGCAGTTACGAAGAGGGGGACATCCTAAGAAACATTCAGTACTTC. As protein: CASSYEEGDILRNIQYF.

In regard to this clone: One junction end disagrees with the germline gene, perhaps due to a read error. V gene TRBV6-2 or TRBV6-3 combines with J gene TRBJ2-5, with D uncertain. CDR3 length: 11 amino acids. CDR1 and CDR2 from the germline V gene are MNHEY and SVGEGT. The CDR3 loop is CASSYHETQYF. In nucleotides, the CDR3 is TGTGCCAGCAGTTACCATGAGACCCAGTACTTC.

The chain has TRBV16 and TRBJ1-3; no clear D. V was trimmed by 3 bases and J by 0 bases, leaving 18 bases between them. This CDR3 is 18 amino acids long. Germline-derived CDR1 and CDR2 are KGHSY and FQNENV. CDR3 in amino acids: CASSHFPPADFSGNTIYF. The CDR3 nucleotides read TGTGCCAGCAGCCATTTCCCCCCGGCGGATTTCTCTGGAAACACCATATATTTT.

V gene TRBV6-5 combines with J gene TRBJ1-4, with D unclear. Germline V gives CDR1 MNHEY, CDR2 SVGAGI. V lost 1 base and J 7 bases, leaving 10 bases between the germline ends. The CDR3 totals 14 residues. The CDR3 here is CASSYFQDSEKLFF. CDR3 nucleotide sequence: TGTGCCAGCAGTTACTTCCAGGATAGTGAAAAACTGTTTTTT.

This chain connects TRBV7-6 to TRBJ2-1; tentatively, D is TRBD1 (5 bases). The germline CDR1 and CDR2 sequences are SGHVS and FNYEAQ. This CDR3 spans 18 amino acids. The V and J ends lost 5 bases and 3 bases respectively, with 23 bases between them. CDR3 in DNA: TGTGCCAGCAGCGATCCAAACATTAGACAGCCTAACTACAATGAGCAGTTCTTC. It is translated as CASSDPNIRQPNYNEQFF.

The chain joins TRBV19 to TRBJ1-5; possible D gene TRBD1, 6 bases. The V gene lost 5 bases and the J gene lost 2 bases, with 16 bases spanning the gap. This CDR3 region has 16 residues. CDR1 is LNHDA and CDR2 is SQIVND in the germline V gene (reference sequence). This chain's CDR3 is CASSVSGVLGNQPQHF. In nucleotides, the CDR3 is TGTGCCAGTAGTGTCTCAGGGGTTTTGGGCAATCAGCCCCAGCATTTT. Full variable domain (missing parts from reference TRBV19 and TRBJ1-5): DGGITQSPKYLFRKEGQNVTLSCEQNLNHDAMYWYRQDPGQGLRLIYYSQIVNDFQKGDIAEGYSVSREKKESFPLTVTSAQKNPTAFYLCASSVSGVLGNQPQHFGDGTRLSIL.

The chain carries TRBV12-3 or TRBV12-4 and TRBJ1-2; the D is unclear. The CDR3 totals 13 residues. The germline V and J ends were trimmed by 6 bases and 3 bases, with 11 bases remaining between them. CDR3 sequence: CASSQVQYYGYTF. DNA of the CDR3: TGTGCCAGCAGCCAAGTACAGTACTATGGCTACACCTTC.

The chain has TRBV30 and TRBJ1-4, with a tentative D call TRBD1 (5 bases). The V end lost 4 bases, the J end lost 8 bases, and 14 bases lay between the germline ends. This CDR3 region has 13 residues. CDR1 is GTSNPN, CDR2 SVGIG, per germline (reference sequence). The chain's CDR3 is CAWMKGRGEKLFF. The CDR3 DNA reads as TGTGCCTGGATGAAGGGAAGGGGAGAAAAACTGTTTTTT.

The chain recombines TRBV5-1 with TRBJ1-6, with D tentatively TRBD1 (5 bases). Germline V gene data show CDR1 as SGHRS and CDR2 as YFSETQ. Trimming pared 3 bases from V and 9 bases from J, leaving 10 bases between. This CDR3 comprises 13 residues. CDR3 in amino acids: CASSYRGGSPLHF. The CDR3 DNA follows: TGCGCCAGCAGCTACCGGGGGGGTTCACCCCTCCACTTT.

V and J are TRBV19 and TRBJ1-2; D not certain. This CDR3 is built from 13 residues. Germline-derived CDR1 and CDR2 are LNHDA and SQIVND (reference sequence). Trimming took off 9 bases at V and 2 bases at J, with 13 bases between the two ends. In DNA, the CDR3 is TGTGCCAGCACCCGTGCGCGGAACTATGGCTACACCTTC. It translates to CASTRARNYGYTF.